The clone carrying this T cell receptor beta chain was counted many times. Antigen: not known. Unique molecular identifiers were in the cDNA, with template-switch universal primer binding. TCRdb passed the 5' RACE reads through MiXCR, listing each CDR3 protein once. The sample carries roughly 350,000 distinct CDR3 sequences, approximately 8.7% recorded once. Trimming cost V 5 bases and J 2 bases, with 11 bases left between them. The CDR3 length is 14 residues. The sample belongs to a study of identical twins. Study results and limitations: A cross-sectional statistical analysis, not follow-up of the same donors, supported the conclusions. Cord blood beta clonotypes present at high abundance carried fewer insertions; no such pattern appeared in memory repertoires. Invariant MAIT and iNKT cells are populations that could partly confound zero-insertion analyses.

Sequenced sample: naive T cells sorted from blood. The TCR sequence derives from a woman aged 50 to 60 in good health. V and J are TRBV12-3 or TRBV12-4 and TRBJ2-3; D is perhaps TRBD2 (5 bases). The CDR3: CASSPAAATDTQYF. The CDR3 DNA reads TGTGCCAGCAGTCCCGCAGCGGCCACAGATACGCAGTATTTT.